The 9 T cell receptor beta chains below were found in one sample sequenced in a study of T-cell reconstitution after alpha-beta-depleted transplantation in children. A library of TCRbeta sequences, prepared with unique molecular identifiers, was generated. TCRdb ran MiXCR on the PCR reads and lists one entry per CDR3 protein. The data contain a few hundred thousand distinct CDR3 sequences, under 13% of them singletons. Here the sequenced sample was PBMCs, taken before TCRalphabeta/CD19-depleted stem cell transplant. These receptors were taken from a child younger than two with acute myeloid leukemia, due to receive a stem cell transplant.

This clonotype appeared a few times. The CDR3 DNA reads as TGTGCCAGCTCGTCCAGCCAGGGGGCCTACGAGCAGTACTTC. Protein: CASSSSQGAYEQYF. The V and J genes are TRBV7-9 and TRBJ2-7; 7 nucleotides match TRBD1. Losses at the gene ends were 8 bases for V and 2 bases for J; bases not matched to a gene: 9. Looked up from germline, CDR1 is SEHNR and CDR2 is FQNEAQ (reference sequence). This CDR3 is 14 amino acids long.

This clonotype showed up many times. This chain joins TRBV3-1 and TRBJ2-1, with 9 positions matching TRBD2. CDR1 LGHDT and CDR2 YNNKEL come from the germline V gene (reference sequence). With V trimmed by 7 bases and J by 4 bases, 11 bases remained unmatched. The CDR3 has 16 residues. CDR3 amino acids: CASTSSAGGGYNEQFF. The CDR3 DNA is TGTGCCAGCACCTCCTCGGCGGGAGGGGGTTACAATGAGCAGTTCTTC.

This clonotype was detected ten times or more. The CDR3 spells CASSLGGGSNQPQHF. In nucleotides, the CDR3 is TGTGCCAGCAGTTTAGGGGGGGGGAGCAATCAGCCCCAGCATTTT. The chain combines TRBV12-3 or TRBV12-4 with TRBJ1-5; maybe TRBD1 (5 bases). Deletions cut 1 base from V and 1 base from J, with 8 bases between. This CDR3 is built from 15 residues.

This clonotype was observed at least ten times. The chain has TRBV7-2 and TRBJ2-3, with 10 bases matching TRBD2. Trimming removed 5 bases from V and 0 bases from J; junction bases left unmatched: 2. CDR1 is SGHTA, CDR2 FQGNSA, per germline. The CDR3 runs to 15 residues. CDR3 sequence (DNA): TGTGCCAGCAGCGCGACTAGCGGGAGCACAGATACGCAGTATTTT. Its translation is CASSATSGSTDTQYF.

This clonotype was observed a few times. V and J are TRBV25-1 and TRBJ2-2; no reliable D call. CDR1 is MGHDK, CDR2 SYGVNS, per germline. This CDR3 is built from 15 residues. Trimming shortened V by 3 bases and J by 4 bases, and 12 bases separated the two germline ends. The CDR3 region has the DNA TGTGCCAGCAGTGATACAAATAAAGGCACCGGGGAGCTGTTTTTT. This gives the protein CASSDTNKGTGELFF.

The sample holds many counts of this clonotype. CDR3 nucleotide sequence: TGTGCCAGCAGCTTCCGACAGGATAGCAATCAGCCCCAGCATTTT. Its translation is CASSFRQDSNQPQHF. The rearrangement links TRBV7-8 to TRBJ1-5, with D possibly matching TRBD1 (6 bases). Germline V gene sequence: CDR1 SGHVS, CDR2 FQNEAQ. V lost 3 bases and J lost 0, with 9 bases in between. The CDR3 totals 15 residues.

This clonotype was seen repeatedly, ten times or more. This chain links TRBV12-3 or TRBV12-4 with TRBJ2-5, with D perhaps matching TRBD2 (5 bases). Deletions cut 3 bases from V and 2 bases from J, with 22 bases between. The CDR3 has 18 amino acids. The CDR3 DNA follows: TGTGCCAGCAGTTTCCCGGACGCCCGGAGGATAGGTCAAGAGACCCAGTACTTC. This sequence encodes CASSFPDARRIGQETQYF.

The chain combines TRBV20-1 with TRBJ2-7; TRBD1 matches at 7 bases. The V segment lost 5 bases and the J segment 5 bases; nucleotides outside the gene matches: 12. The V gene's germline CDR1 is DFQATT and CDR2 SNEGSKA (reference sequence). CDR3 length: 14 residues. CDR3 in DNA: TGCAGTGCTGCAAGGGACAGAGTAAAAAACGAGCAGTACTTC. Its protein product is CSAARDRVKNEQYF.

This clonotype was counted at least ten times. The J gene is TRBJ2-3, the V gene TRBV21-1; the table's D call of TRBD1 was not tested on the DNA. TRBV21-1 is a recognized pseudogene. The CDR3 runs 18 residues. The CDR3 spells CASTRPRGRLLYTDTQYF. The DNA of the CDR3 is TGTGCCAGCACCAGGCCCAGGGGCCGATTGCTGTACACAGATACGCAGTATTTT.